A selection of T cell receptor beta chains follows, all from one sample in a study of cytomegalovirus exposure and HLA in healthy donors. Data came from immunoSEQ multiplex PCR; TCRdb stores just in-frame clones and leaves some out. Found here are fewer than 150,000 clones, around 85% of them singletons; the top ten hold approximately 6.4%. Material: PBMCs. Source of these receptors: a woman in her twenties or thirties in good health and CMV-seropositive. Each CDR3 is given with its conserved first and last residue. A D gene is named only where the DNA matches it firmly. Clone size is shown for a subset of rows, as once, few, many or a class of expanded clone.

clone_size j_call d_call v_call cdr3_nt cdr3_aa
. TRBJ2-7 . TRBV7-9 TGTGCCAGCTCATCTTCAGACGAGCAGTACTTC CASSSSDEQYF
once TRBJ1-6 TRBD1 TRBV5-1 TGCGCCAGCAGCTTGGAGACAGGGCAAAATTCACCCCTCCACTTT CASSLETGQNSPLHF
. TRBJ1-4 . TRBV6-1 TGTGCCAGCAGTGAAGCAGGGGTAGGGGAAAAACTGTTTTTT CASSEAGVGEKLFF
. TRBJ2-7 TRBD1 TRBV27 TGTGCCAGCAGTTTTGGGTCAGGGGGTAAATACGAGCAGTACTTC CASSFGSGGKYEQYF
. TRBJ2-1 TRBD1 TRBV7-9 TGTGCCAGCAGCTTGGGACAGATCTACAATGAGCAGTTCTTC CASSLGQIYNEQFF
. TRBJ2-2 TRBD1 TRBV7-9 TGTGCCAGCAGTCCCGGGGACAGTAGAGCCGGGGAGCTGTTTTTT CASSPGDSRAGELFF
. TRBJ2-1 . TRBV9 TGTGCCAGCAGCGTAGGTAGCGCTCGCAATGAGCAGTTCTTC CASSVGSARNEQFF
. TRBJ2-7 . TRBV27 TGTGCCAGCAGGACAGGTTGGCCTGGGAACGAGCAGTACTTC CASRTGWPGNEQYF
. TRBJ2-1 TRBD2 TRBV27 TGTGCCAGCAGTGCTCGGGCGGGGGGTCGAGGCGAGCAGTTCTTC CASSARAGGRGEQFF
. TRBJ2-3 . TRBV6-5 TGTGCCAGCAGTTTACTCGGTAGAAATCCAGATACGCAGTATTTT CASSLLGRNPDTQYF
. TRBJ2-1 TRBD1 TRBV5-1 TGCGCCAGCAGCTTGGTGGCAGGGGGCCGTAGCTCCTACAATGAGCAGTTCTTC CASSLVAGGRSSYNEQFF
. TRBJ1-2 . TRBV6-1 TGTGCCAGCAATCTGGGCGACACTGGCTACACCTTC CASNLGDTGYTF
. TRBJ2-1 TRBD2 TRBV10-1 TGCGCCAGCAGCCCAGGAGGGCGGGGGGCAAATGAGCAGTTCTTC CASSPGGRGANEQFF
few TRBJ1-1 TRBD1 TRBV7-3 TGTGCCAGCAGCTCGCTTGACAGGGGGCCCACTGAAGCTTTCTTT CASSSLDRGPTEAFF
. TRBJ1-1 TRBD1 TRBV5-1 TGCGCCAGCAGCTTGTGGACAGGGATGGAAGCTTTCTTT CASSLWTGMEAFF
once TRBJ1-3 . TRBV9 TGTGCCAGCAGCGGGTATGGGGGCAGCTCTGGAAACACCATATATTTT CASSGYGGSSGNTIYF
. TRBJ1-2 . TRBV5-1 TGCGCCAGCAGCATGATGGGTCAGGGAGGCTACACCTTC CASSMMGQGGYTF
once TRBJ1-5 . TRBV18 TGTGCCAGCTCATCTCAGGGTAGCAATCAGCCCCAGCATTTT CASSSQGSNQPQHF
. TRBJ2-3 TRBD2 TRBV27 TGTGCCAGCAGACGAGCGGGGGGCTCAGATACGCAGTATTTT CASRRAGGSDTQYF
once TRBJ2-7 . TRBV27 TGTGCCAGCAGTCGAGCGGGCCTCTCCTACGAGCAGTACTTC CASSRAGLSYEQYF
. TRBJ1-4 TRBD1 TRBV7-9 TGTGCCAGCAGCTCCGGACAGGGGCCTAATGAAAAACTGTTTTTT CASSSGQGPNEKLFF
. TRBJ1-6 . TRBV4-1 TGCGCCAGCAGCCAAGGCGGGATATATAATTCACCCCTCCACTTT CASSQGGIYNSPLHF
. TRBJ1-1 . TRBV30 TGTGCCTGGAGTGGAGGGGGGGCCACTGAAGCTTTCTTT CAWSGGGATEAFF
. TRBJ2-1 TRBD2 TRBV5-1 TGCGCCAGCAGCTCCCTCCTAGCGGGGGGGCCCCTCAAGGAGCAGTTCTTC CASSSLLAGGPLKEQFF
once TRBJ2-1 TRBD2 TRBV7-3 TGTGCCAGCAGCTTCGGGACTAGCAACAACAATGAGCAGTTCTTC CASSFGTSNNNEQFF
. TRBJ2-1 TRBD2 TRBV5-4 TGTGCCAGCAGCGCCACGGGGGCCGGGACTAGCGGGGTTCCGGAGCAGTTCTTC CASSATGAGTSGVPEQFF
once TRBJ2-1 TRBD2 TRBV18 TGTGCCAGCTCACTCCTAGCGGGGGTCTACAATGAGCAGTTCTTC CASSLLAGVYNEQFF
. TRBJ2-7 . TRBV7-9 TGTGCCAGTAAACCGGCGGAAAGCTCCTACGAGCAGTACTTC CASKPAESSYEQYF
. TRBJ1-5 . TRBV30 TGTGCCTGGAGTTTGGGGGCAAGCAATCAGCCCCAGCATTTT CAWSLGASNQPQHF
. TRBJ2-1 TRBD1 TRBV6-6 TGTGCCAGCAGTTCCTGGACAGGAGGATACAATGAGCAGTTCTTC CASSSWTGGYNEQFF
. TRBJ2-3 TRBD2 TRBV19 TGTGCCAGTAGTATGGGACTAGCGGAGGATACGCAGTATTTT CASSMGLAEDTQYF
. TRBJ2-1 TRBD2 TRBV28 TGTGCCAGCAGTTTTCGACTAGCGGGAGAGGGTTATGAGCAGTTCTTC CASSFRLAGEGYEQFF
. TRBJ2-3 TRBD1 TRBV9 TGTGCCAGCAGCGTTGCTCCCCGGACAGGGCCGGCAGATACGCAGTATTTT CASSVAPRTGPADTQYF
. TRBJ2-7 TRBD1 TRBV7-2 TGTGCCAGCAGCTTCCCCCCCGGGACAGGGAACTACGAGCAGTACTTC CASSFPPGTGNYEQYF
. TRBJ2-7 TRBD2 TRBV11-1 TGTGCCAGCAGCTGGCGGGGGAAAAGGGAGCAGTACTTC CASSWRGKREQYF
. TRBJ2-5 TRBD2 TRBV5-1 TGCGCCAGCAGCTTGGCCCGGGGGGGCCAAGAGACCCAGTACTTC CASSLARGGQETQYF
. TRBJ2-4 TRBD1 TRBV6-1 TGTGCCAGCAGTGAAGCGACCTGGACAGGGGGGAGTAGGGACATTCAGTACTTC CASSEATWTGGSRDIQYF
. TRBJ1-1 TRBD1 TRBV5-1 TGCGCCAGCAGCAGACAGGGGGCAGGGACTGAAGCTTTCTTT CASSRQGAGTEAFF
. TRBJ1-5 TRBD1 TRBV28 TGTGCCAGCAGAACTACAGGGGGCGGGGGCAATCAGCCCCAGCATTTT CASRTTGGGGNQPQHF
. TRBJ1-1 . TRBV11-2 TGTGCCAGCAGCTCTCTGTCCGGGACAATTTTGCAGACTGAAGCTTTCTTT CASSSLSGTILQTEAFF
. TRBJ2-1 TRBD2 TRBV28 TGTGCCACCCTACTAGCGATGACCTACAATGAGCAGTTCTTC CATLLAMTYNEQFF
. TRBJ2-5 . TRBV27 TGTGCCAGCAGTAAAAATAGTGAGGCGAAAGAGACCCAGTACTTC CASSKNSEAKETQYF
. TRBJ2-2 TRBD2 TRBV2 TGTGCCAGCGAGTTAGCGGGGGCAGGTGGGGAGCTGTTTTTT CASELAGAGGELFF
. TRBJ1-1 . TRBV6-4 TGTGCCAGCAGTGCACAGGTCGGCCTTTTGAACACTGAAGCTTTCTTT CASSAQVGLLNTEAFF
. TRBJ1-1 TRBD1 TRBV5-1 TGCGCCAGCAGCTTAGACAGGGTGAATACTGAAGCTTTCTTT CASSLDRVNTEAFF
. TRBJ2-7 TRBD2 TRBV7-9 TGTGCCAGCAGCCCCTCGGGGGGCTCCTACGAGCAGTACTTC CASSPSGGSYEQYF